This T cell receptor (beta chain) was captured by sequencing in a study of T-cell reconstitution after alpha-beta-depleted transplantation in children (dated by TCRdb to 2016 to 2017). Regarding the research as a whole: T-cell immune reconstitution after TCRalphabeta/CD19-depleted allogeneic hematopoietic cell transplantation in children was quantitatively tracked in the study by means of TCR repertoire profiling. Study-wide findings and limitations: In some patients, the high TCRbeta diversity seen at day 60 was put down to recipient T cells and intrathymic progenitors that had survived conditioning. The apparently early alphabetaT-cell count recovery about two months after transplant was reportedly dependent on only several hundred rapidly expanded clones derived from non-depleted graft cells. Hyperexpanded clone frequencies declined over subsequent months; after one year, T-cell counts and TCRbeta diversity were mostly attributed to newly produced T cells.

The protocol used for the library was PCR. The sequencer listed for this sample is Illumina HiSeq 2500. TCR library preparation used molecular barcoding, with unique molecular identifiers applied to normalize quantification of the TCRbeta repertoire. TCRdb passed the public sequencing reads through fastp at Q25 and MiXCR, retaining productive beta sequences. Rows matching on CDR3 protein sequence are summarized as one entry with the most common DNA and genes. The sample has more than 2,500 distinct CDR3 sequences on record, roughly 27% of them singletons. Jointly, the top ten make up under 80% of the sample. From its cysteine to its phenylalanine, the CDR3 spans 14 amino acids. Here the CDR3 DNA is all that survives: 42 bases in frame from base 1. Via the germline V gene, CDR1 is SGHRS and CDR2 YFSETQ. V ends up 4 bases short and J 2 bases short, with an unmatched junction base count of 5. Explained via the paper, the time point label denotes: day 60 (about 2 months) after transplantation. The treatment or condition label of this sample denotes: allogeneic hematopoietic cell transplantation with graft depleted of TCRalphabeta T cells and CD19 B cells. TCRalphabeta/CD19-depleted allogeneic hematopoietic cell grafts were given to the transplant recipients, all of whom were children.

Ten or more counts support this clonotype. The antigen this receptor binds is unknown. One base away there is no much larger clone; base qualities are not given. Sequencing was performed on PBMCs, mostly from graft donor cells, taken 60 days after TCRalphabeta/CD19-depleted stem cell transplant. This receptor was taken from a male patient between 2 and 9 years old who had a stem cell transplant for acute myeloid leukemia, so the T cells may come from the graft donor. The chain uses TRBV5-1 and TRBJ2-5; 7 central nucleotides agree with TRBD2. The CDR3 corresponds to CASSLSGAQETQYF. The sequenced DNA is TGCGCCAGCAGCCTGAGCGGGGCACAAGAGACCCAGTACTTC.